This TCR beta chain is drawn from a study of human T cells and chemical hapten exposure. Findings and caveats of the study: No change in TCRs above 1 in 1000 frequency was produced by DPC sensitization.

This clonotype was counted many times. The antigen is not known. The time point denotes: healthy volunteer bleed at 2 weeks. Sequencing started from total RNA isolated from unfractionated whole blood. TCRdb recomputed calls from the RACE reads with MiXCR, one row per CDR3 protein. The table lists 130,000 or so distinct CDR3 sequences, about 9% of them singletons. This CDR3 spans 19 amino acids. CDR1 is DFQATT, CDR2 SNEGSKA, per germline (reference sequence). Trimming at V came to 6 bases and at J to 7 bases, leaving 25 bases not matched to a gene. The rearrangement joins TRBV20-1 to TRBJ2-1; 9 nucleotides line up with TRBD1. The origin of this receptor is a male donor in good health. Some clones in this sample may be carry-over from other donors' samples. The source material was whole blood. The CDR3 nucleotides read TGCAGTGCCCCGCAGATAGTTCGAGCCCCGGGACAGGGCCGGAATGAGCAGTTCTTC. Residues: CSAPQIVRAPGQGRNEQFF.